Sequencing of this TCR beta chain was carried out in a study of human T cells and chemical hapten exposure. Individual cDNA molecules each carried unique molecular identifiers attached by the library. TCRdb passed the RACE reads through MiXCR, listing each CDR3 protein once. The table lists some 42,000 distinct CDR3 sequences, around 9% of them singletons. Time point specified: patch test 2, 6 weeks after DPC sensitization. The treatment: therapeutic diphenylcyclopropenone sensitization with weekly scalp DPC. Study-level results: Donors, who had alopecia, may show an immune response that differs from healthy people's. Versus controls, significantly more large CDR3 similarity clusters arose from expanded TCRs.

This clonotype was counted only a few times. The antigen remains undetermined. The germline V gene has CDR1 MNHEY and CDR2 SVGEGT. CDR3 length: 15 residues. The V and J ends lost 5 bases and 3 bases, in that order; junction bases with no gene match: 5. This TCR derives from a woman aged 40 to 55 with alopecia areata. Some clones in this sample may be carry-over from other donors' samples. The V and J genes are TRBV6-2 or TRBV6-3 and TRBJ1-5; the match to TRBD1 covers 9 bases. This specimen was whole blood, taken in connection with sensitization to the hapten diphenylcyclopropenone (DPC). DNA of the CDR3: TGTGCCAGCAGTAACCGGGACAGGGTCAATCAGCCCCAGCATTTT. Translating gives CASSNRDRVNQPQHF.